The 3 T cell receptor beta chains in this list originate from one sample, sequenced in a study of blood T cell repertoires in COVID-19. Sequenced by immunoSEQ multiplex PCR; TCRdb stores in-frame clones only, minus some. This table has over 90,000 clones, around 73% appearing once. The sequenced sample was peripheral blood. The origin of the receptors is a man aged 60 to 75 with active or convalescent COVID-19.

A few counts support this clone. This chain joins TRBV14 and TRBJ1-2; 8 positions match TRBD1. CDR3 length: 14 residues. V was clipped by 4 bases and J by 8 bases; unmatched bases: 9. CDR1 is SGHDN, CDR2 FVKESK, per germline. DNA for the CDR3: TGTGCCAGCAGCCTCAGGGGGCGAGGTGGAGGCTACACCTTC. Translated, it gives CASSLRGRGGGYTF.

This clone showed up just a few times. The chain employs TRBV5-4 and TRBJ2-1; D is perhaps TRBD1 (5 bases). The CDR3 extends over 11 amino acids. Germline loops: CDR1 SGHNT, CDR2 YYREEE (reference sequence). Trimming shortened V by 1 base and J by 9 bases, and 5 bases separated the two germline ends. The CDR3 sequence is CASSLRGEQFF. The CDR3 nucleotides are TGTGCCAGCAGCTTGAGGGGTGAGCAGTTCTTC.

J is TRBJ1-1 and V is TRBV3-1 (or the pseudogene TRBV3-2); D gene unclear. Trimming removed 5 bases at V and 3 bases at J, with 4 bases between. Germline-derived CDR1 and CDR2 are LGHDT and YNNKEL (reference sequence). This CDR3 has 11 residues. Here the CDR3 reads CASSSYTEAFF. The CDR3 coding sequence is TGTGCCAGCAGCTCGTACACTGAAGCTTTCTTT.